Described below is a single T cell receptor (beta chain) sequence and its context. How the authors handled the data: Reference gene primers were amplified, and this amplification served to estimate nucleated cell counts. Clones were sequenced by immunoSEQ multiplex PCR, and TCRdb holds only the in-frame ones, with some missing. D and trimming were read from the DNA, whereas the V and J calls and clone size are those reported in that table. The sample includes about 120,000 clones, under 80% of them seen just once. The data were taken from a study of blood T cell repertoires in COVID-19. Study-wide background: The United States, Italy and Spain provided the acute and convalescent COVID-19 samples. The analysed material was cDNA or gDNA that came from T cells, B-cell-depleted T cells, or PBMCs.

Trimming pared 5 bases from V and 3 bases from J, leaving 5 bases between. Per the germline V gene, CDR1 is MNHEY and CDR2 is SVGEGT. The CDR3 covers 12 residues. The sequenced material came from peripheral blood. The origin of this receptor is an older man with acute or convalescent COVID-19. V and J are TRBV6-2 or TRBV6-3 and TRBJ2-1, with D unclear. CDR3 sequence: CASSTNYNEQFF. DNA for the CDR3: TGTGCCAGCAGTACAAACTACAATGAGCAGTTCTTC.